This T cell receptor (beta chain) was retrieved from a study of OX40 agonist ivuxolimab in advanced cancers. Study-level background: Aged roughly 20 to 79 with a mean of approximately 57 years, they were approximately 80% male. Study results and limitations: At doses 0.1 to 3.0 mg/kg, CD4+ and CD8+ clones expanded. Antigen specificity remained undetermined for the expanded peripheral T cells.

Remarks on this clone: What it binds is unknown.

The assay was immunoSEQ multiplex PCR, and TCRdb's table has in-frame clones only and misses some. The repertoire holds tens of thousands of clones, around nine tenths seen once, with approximately 0.61% in the top ten. The CDR3 consists of 17 residues. V dropped 6 bases and J dropped 7 bases, with 22 bases sitting between them. Germline-derived CDR1 and CDR2 are WSHSY and SAAADI. This clonotype was obtained from an adult with an advanced solid tumor such as melanoma, head and neck, liver or kidney cancer. Sequenced here: CD4+ or CD8+ T cells sorted from blood, sampled in a trial of the OX40 agonist ivuxolimab. The chain joins TRBV10-2 to TRBJ1-6; D remains unclear. In DNA, the CDR3 is TGCGCCAGCAGAGGCGGCAGAGCGTCAGGTTCAAATTCACCCCTCCACTTT. The encoded protein is CASRGGRASGSNSPLHF.